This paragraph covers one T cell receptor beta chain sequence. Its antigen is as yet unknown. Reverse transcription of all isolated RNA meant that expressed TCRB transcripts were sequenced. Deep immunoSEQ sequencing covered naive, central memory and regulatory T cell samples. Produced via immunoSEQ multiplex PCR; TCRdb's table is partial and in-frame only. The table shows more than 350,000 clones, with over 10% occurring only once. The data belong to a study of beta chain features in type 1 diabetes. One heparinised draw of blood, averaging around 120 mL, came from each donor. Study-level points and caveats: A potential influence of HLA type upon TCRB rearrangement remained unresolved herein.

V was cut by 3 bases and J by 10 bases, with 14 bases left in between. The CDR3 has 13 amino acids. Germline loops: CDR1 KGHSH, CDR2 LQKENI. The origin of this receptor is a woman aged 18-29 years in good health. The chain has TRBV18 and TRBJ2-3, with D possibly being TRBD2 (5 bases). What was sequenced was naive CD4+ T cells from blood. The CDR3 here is CASSPNPGSPQYF. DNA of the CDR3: TGTGCCAGCTCACCGAATCCGGGGTCACCGCAGTATTTT.